These 3 T cell receptor beta chains share one sample of origin, sequenced in a study of blood T cell repertoires in COVID-19. This table comes from immunoSEQ multiplex PCR, and its TCRdb copy is limited to in-frame clones, with some not included. This table has roughly 120,000 clones, around 85% appearing once. Material for sequencing was peripheral blood. Receptors were obtained from a woman at least 80 years old with COVID-19, enrolled during active disease.

The chain couples TRBV4-3 to TRBJ2-3; 9 bases are shared with TRBD2. Losses at the gene ends were 0 bases for V and 4 bases for J; bases not matched to a gene: 5. The CDR3 spans 16 residues. Germline lookup yields CDR1 LGHNA and CDR2 YSLEER. The CDR3 region is CASSQDRGRGADTQYF. The CDR3 DNA is TGCGCCAGCAGCCAAGATCGCGGGAGGGGCGCAGATACGCAGTATTTT.

This clone came up a few times. The chain has TRBV9 and TRBJ2-2, with D perhaps TRBD1 (6 bases). Germline values: CDR1 SGDLS, CDR2 YYNGEE. The CDR3 consists of 14 residues. The V end was cut by 1 base, the J end by 6 bases, with 10 bases between. Here the CDR3 reads CASSVSGDAGELFF. Here the CDR3 DNA reads TGTGCCAGCAGCGTATCAGGGGACGCCGGGGAGCTGTTTTTT.

The chain employs TRBV7-2 and TRBJ1-4; D unclear. The V gene's germline CDR1 is SGHTA and CDR2 FQGNSA. The CDR3 has 15 residues. V was clipped by 1 base and J by 8 bases, with 14 bases between them. CDR3 loop: CASSLVGGSGEKLFF. CDR3 bases: TGTGCCAGCAGCTTAGTTGGAGGGTCTGGGGAAAAACTGTTTTTT.